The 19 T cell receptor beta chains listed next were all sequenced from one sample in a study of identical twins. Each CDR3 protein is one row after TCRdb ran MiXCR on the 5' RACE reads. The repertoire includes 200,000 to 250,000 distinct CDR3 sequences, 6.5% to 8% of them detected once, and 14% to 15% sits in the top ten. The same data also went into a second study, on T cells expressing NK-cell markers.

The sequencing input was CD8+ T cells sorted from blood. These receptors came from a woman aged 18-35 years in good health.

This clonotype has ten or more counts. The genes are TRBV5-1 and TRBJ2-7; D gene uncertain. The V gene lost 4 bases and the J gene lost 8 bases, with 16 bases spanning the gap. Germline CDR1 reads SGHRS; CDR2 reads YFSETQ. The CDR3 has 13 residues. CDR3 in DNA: TGCGCCAGCAGCCCCGGTCCCATACGGAAGCAGTACTTC. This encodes CASSPGPIRKQYF.

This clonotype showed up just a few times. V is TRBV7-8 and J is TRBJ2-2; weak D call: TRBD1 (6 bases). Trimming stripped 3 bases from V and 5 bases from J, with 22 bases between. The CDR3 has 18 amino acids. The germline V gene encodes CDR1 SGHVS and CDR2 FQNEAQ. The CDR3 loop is CASSFQGPRIFRTGELFF. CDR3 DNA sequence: TGTGCCAGCAGCTTTCAGGGGCCAAGGATTTTCCGGACCGGGGAGCTGTTTTTT.

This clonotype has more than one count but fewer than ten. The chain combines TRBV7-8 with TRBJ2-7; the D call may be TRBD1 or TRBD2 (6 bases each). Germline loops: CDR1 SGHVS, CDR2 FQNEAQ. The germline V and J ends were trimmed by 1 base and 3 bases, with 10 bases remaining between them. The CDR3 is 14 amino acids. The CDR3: CASSLEGGLYEQYF. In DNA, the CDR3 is TGTGCCAGCAGCTTAGAAGGGGGGCTCTACGAGCAGTACTTC.

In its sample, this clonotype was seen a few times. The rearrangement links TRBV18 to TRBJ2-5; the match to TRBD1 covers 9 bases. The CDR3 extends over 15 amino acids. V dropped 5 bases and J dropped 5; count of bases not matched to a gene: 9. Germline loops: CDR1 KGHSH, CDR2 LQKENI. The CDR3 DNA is TGTGCCAGCTCATTACACAGGGGGCTCGAGGAGACCCAGTACTTC. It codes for CASSLHRGLEETQYF.

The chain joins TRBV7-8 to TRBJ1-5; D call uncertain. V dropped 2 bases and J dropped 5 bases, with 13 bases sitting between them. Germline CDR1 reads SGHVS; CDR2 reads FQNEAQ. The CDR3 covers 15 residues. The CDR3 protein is CASSLWDVGDQPQHF. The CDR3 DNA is TGTGCCAGCAGCTTATGGGATGTTGGGGATCAGCCCCAGCATTTT. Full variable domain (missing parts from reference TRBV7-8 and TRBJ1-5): GAGVSQSPRYKVAKRGQDVALRCDPISGHVSLFWYQQALGQGPEFLTYFQNEAQLDKSGLPSDRFFAERPEGSVSTLKIQRTQQEDSAVYLCASSLWDVGDQPQHFGDGTRLSIL.

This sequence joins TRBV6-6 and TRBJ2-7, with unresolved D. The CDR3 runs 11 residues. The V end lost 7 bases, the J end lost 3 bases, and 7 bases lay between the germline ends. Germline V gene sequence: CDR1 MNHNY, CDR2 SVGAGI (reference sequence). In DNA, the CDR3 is TGTGCCAGCAATGTTGGCTACGAGCAGTACTTC. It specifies CASNVGYEQYF.

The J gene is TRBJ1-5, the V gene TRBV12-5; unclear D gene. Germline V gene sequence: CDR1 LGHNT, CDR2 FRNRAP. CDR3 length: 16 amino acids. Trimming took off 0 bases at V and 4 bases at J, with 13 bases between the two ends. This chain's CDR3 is CASGLVPSSSNQPQHF. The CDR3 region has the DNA TGTGCTAGTGGTTTGGTACCTTCATCATCAAATCAGCCCCAGCATTTT.

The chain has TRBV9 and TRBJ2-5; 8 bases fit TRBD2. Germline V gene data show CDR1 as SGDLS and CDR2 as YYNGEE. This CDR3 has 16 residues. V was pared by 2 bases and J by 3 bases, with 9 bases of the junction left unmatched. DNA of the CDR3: TGTGCCAGCAGCGTCCGGGGCGGGGGGCTGGAAGAGACCCAGTACTTC. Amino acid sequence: CASSVRGGGLEETQYF.

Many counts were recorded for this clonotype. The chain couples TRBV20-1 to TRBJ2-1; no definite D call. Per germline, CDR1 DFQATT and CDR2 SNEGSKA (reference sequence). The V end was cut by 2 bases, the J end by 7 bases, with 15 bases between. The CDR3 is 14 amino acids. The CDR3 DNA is TGCAGTGCTAGACCGCGTGGAACGCGGAATGAGCAGTTCTTC. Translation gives CSARPRGTRNEQFF.

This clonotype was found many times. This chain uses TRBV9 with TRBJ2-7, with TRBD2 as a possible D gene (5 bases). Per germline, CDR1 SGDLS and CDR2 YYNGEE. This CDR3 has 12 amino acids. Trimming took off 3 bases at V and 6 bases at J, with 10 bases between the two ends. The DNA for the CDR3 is TGTGCCAGCAGCGCCCGGGGTAGCGAGCAGTACTTC. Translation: CASSARGSEQYF.

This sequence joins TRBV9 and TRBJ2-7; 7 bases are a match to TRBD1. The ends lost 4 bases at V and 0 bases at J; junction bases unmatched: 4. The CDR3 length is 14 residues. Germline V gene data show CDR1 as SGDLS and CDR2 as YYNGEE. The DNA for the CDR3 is TGTGCCAGCAGCCTATGGGACAGCTCCTACGAGCAGTACTTC. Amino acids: CASSLWDSSYEQYF.

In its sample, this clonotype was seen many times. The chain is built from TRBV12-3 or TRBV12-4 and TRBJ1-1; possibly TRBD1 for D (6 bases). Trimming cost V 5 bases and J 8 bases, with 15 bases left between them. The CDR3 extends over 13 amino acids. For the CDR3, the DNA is TGTGCCAGCAGTCCCTGGGACATCCTCGAAGCTTTCTTT. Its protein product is CASSPWDILEAFF.

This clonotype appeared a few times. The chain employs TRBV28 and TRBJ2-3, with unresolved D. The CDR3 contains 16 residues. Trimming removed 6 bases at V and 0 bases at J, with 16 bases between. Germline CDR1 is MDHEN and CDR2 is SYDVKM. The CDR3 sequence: CASSSAYASSTDTQYF. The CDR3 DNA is TGTGCCAGCAGCTCCGCGTACGCGTCTAGCACAGATACGCAGTATTTT.

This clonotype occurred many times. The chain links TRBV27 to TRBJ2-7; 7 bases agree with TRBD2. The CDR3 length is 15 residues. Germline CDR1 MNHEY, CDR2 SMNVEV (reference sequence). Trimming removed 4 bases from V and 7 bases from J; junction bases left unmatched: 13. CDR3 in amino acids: CASSSTGTTRWEQYF. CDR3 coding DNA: TGTGCCAGCAGTTCCACCGGGACTACTCGTTGGGAGCAGTACTTC.

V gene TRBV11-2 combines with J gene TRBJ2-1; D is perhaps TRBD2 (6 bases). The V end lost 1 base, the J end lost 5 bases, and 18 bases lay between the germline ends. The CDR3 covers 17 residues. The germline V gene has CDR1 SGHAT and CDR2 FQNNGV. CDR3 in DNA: TGTGCCAGCAGCTTAGCTCCGAGACTAGTTTCTAACAATGAGCAGTTCTTC. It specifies CASSLAPRLVSNNEQFF.

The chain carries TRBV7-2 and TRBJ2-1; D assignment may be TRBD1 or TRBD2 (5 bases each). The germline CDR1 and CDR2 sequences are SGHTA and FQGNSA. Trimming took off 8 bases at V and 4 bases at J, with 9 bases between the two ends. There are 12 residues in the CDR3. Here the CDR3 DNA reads TGTGCCAGCGAAGAGGGGTACAATGAGCAGTTCTTC. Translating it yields CASEEGYNEQFF.

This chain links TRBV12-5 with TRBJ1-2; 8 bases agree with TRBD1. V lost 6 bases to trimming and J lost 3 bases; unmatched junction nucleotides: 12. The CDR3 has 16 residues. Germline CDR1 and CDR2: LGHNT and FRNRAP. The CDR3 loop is CASGPTPGQVDYGYTF. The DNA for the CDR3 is TGTGCTAGTGGCCCAACCCCGGGACAGGTCGACTATGGCTACACCTTC.

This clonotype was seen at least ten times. CDR3 sequence reads: CASSASTGYTF. The CDR3 region has the DNA TGTGCCAGCAGCGCCTCAACTGGCTACACCTTC. The V gene is TRBV7-9, the J gene TRBJ1-2; no clear D gene. The V gene lost 5 bases and the J gene lost 7 bases, with 8 bases spanning the gap. The CDR3 is 11 amino acids. Germline V gene lookup returns CDR1 SEHNR and CDR2 FQNEAQ (reference sequence).

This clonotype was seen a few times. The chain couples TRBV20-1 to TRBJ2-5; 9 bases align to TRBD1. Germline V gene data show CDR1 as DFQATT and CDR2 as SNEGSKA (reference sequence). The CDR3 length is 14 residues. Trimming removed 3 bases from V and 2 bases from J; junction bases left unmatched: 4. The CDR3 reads CSARDRGGQETQYF. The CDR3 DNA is TGCAGTGCTAGGGACAGGGGCGGTCAAGAGACCCAGTACTTC.